The 3 T cell receptor beta chains below all came from one sample that was sequenced in a study of CD8 T cells in ankylosing spondylitis. Study results and caveats: Typical of ankylosing spondylitis blood, it appeared, was a TCR beta motif of under 10 highly homologous variants.

TCRdb re-called the 5' RACE reads through MiXCR, storing one row per CDR3 protein. Counted here are approximately 140,000 distinct CDR3 sequences, under 20% occurring once; the ten biggest clones make up roughly 30%. Their cognate antigens are unknown. Sequencing was carried out using blood, either unsorted or a sorted T cell fraction (not recorded which). All receptors come from a male donor with ankylosing spondylitis.

The sample holds a few counts of this clonotype. This chain connects TRBV7-9 to TRBJ2-5; no definite D call. Trimming took 5 bases from V and 0 from J, leaving 16 bases between them. The germline CDR1 and CDR2 sequences are SEHNR and FQNEAQ (reference sequence). There are 16 residues in the CDR3. CDR3 residues: CASSPPATPYQETQYF. DNA for the CDR3: TGTGCCAGCAGCCCCCCGGCCACTCCATACCAAGAGACCCAGTACTTC.

This sequence joins TRBV6-1 and TRBJ2-2; D tentatively reads TRBD1 or TRBD2 (5 bases each). The CDR3 has 14 amino acids. V dropped 5 bases and J dropped 12 bases, with 19 bases sitting between them. The germline CDR1 and CDR2 sequences are MNHNS and SASEGT. CDR3 sequence reads: CASSRDPIVSKLFF. The CDR3 DNA reads as TGTGCCAGCAGTCGGGACCCGATTGTGTCGAAGCTGTTTTTT.

This clonotype is classed as medium-sized. The genes are TRBV3-1 and TRBJ2-7, with D perhaps matching TRBD1 or TRBD2 (5 bases each). The CDR3 consists of 13 residues. The V end was cut by 7 bases, the J end by 4 bases, with 14 bases between. Germline V lookup: CDR1 LGHDT, CDR2 YNNKEL (reference sequence). The CDR3 DNA reads as TGTGCCAGCACGCCCAACGAGGGGTACGAGCAGTACTTC. It specifies CASTPNEGYEQYF.